Described below is a single T cell receptor beta chain sequence and its context. Its specificity is unknown. The record originates from a study of T cell repertoires in ileal Crohn's disease. Study overall: Median disease duration was approximately 8 years; 35% smoked at surgery. Points from the study as a whole: Clonal expansions were more frequent in active smokers than non-smokers at surgery. Endoscopic recurrence occurred in every patient whose clonality exceeded 26.8%.

Around 0.45 micrograms of biopsy DNA per sample underwent TCRB immunosequencing. The repertoire was sequenced with immunoSEQ multiplex PCR; TCRdb's copy has only in-frame clones and lacks some. The table includes 15,000 or so clones, approximately 87% detected once. Sequenced input: ileal tissue. This TCR derives from an adult with Crohn's disease.

The CDR3 loop is CASRPDRASGNTIYF. Written as DNA, the CDR3 is TGTGCCAGCAGGCCAGACAGGGCCTCTGGAAACACCATATATTTT. The chain couples TRBV7-6 to TRBJ1-3; 7 bases align to TRBD1. Germline CDR1 SGHVS, CDR2 FNYEAQ. V lost 6 bases, J lost 0 bases, and 5 bases stayed unmatched. The CDR3 has 15 amino acids.